These 18 T cell receptor beta chains came from one sample sequenced in a study of blood T cell repertoires in COVID-19. Data came from immunoSEQ multiplex PCR; TCRdb stores just in-frame clones and leaves some out. The table has over 65,000 clones, around nine tenths seen once; the top ten hold 6.9%. Sequenced: peripheral blood. Source of these receptors: a human donor in a cohort sampled during active COVID-19.

This chain joins TRBV2 and TRBJ1-1, with a tentative D call TRBD1 (6 bases). CDR3 length equals 15 residues. The V gene lost 7 bases and the J gene lost 2 bases, with 17 bases spanning the gap. Germline loops: CDR1 SNHLY, CDR2 FYNNEI. CDR3 in amino acids: CASKNEGGANTEAFF. CDR3 nucleotides: TGTGCCAGCAAGAACGAGGGGGGGGCAAACACTGAAGCTTTCTTT. The whole variable domain, filled in from reference TRBV2 and TRBJ1-1, reads EPEVTQTPSHQVTQMGQEVILRCVPISNHLYFYWYRQILGQKVEFLVSFYNNEISEKSEIFDDQFSVERPDGSNFTLKIRSTKLEDSAMYFCASKNEGGANTEAFFGQGTRLTVV.

The chain employs TRBV4-3 and TRBJ2-3; 14 bases align to TRBD2. Per the germline V gene, CDR1 is LGHNA and CDR2 is YSLEER. The CDR3 length is 20 residues. The J segment lost 1 base and the V segment lost 4 bases, leaving 13 bases of the junction unmatched. The CDR3 DNA follows: TGCGCCAGCAGCCGGACGTTCAGCGGACTAGCGGGGGGAGGCACAGATACGCAGTATTTT. This codes for CASSRTFSGLAGGGTDTQYF.

This rearrangement joins TRBV11-2 to TRBJ1-2; D is unclear. Germline V gene lookup returns CDR1 SGHAT and CDR2 FQNNGV. Deletions cut 5 bases from V and 7 bases from J, with 14 bases between. CDR3 length equals 13 residues. The CDR3 region is CASSPHTGSGYTF. CDR3 bases: TGTGCCAGCAGCCCACATACGGGAAGTGGCTACACCTTC.

This chain uses TRBV29-1 with TRBJ2-3; 14 bases agree with TRBD2. After removal of 5 bases from V and 3 bases from J, the junction contained 4 bases not matched to a gene. Looked up from germline, CDR1 is SQVTM and CDR2 is ANQGSEA. The CDR3 is made up of 15 amino acids. CDR3 DNA: TGCAGCGTTTCGACTAGCGGGGGGGCTACAGATACGCAGTATTTT. It specifies CSVSTSGGATDTQYF.

The chain links TRBV10-2 to TRBJ1-2; no reliable D call. Germline CDR1 and CDR2: WSHSY and SAAADI. The CDR3 totals 13 residues. V lost 2 bases, J lost 0 bases, and 4 bases lay in between. In nucleotides, the CDR3 is TGCGCCAGCAGTGAGCCAACTAACTATGGCTACACCTTC. It specifies CASSEPTNYGYTF.

The chain employs TRBV7-9 and TRBJ2-3; 7 bases line up with TRBD1. CDR1 and CDR2 (germline): SEHNR, FQNEAQ (reference sequence). The CDR3 is 17 residues long. The V gene end was trimmed by 5 bases and the J gene end by 2 bases; junction bases not matched to a gene: 13. The CDR3 protein is CASSRSRDSQDTDTQYF. The CDR3 nucleotides read TGTGCCAGCAGCCGATCTAGGGACAGCCAAGACACAGATACGCAGTATTTT.

The rearrangement joins TRBV27 to TRBJ1-6; 10 bases are shared with TRBD1. Germline V gene data show CDR1 as MNHEY and CDR2 as SMNVEV (reference sequence). This CDR3 region has 16 residues. V trimming: 3 bases; J trimming: 7 bases; junction bases outside the gene matches: 6. The CDR3 is CASSFWDRGQNSPLHF. The CDR3 nucleotides read TGTGCCAGCAGTTTTTGGGACAGGGGCCAAAATTCACCCCTCCACTTT.

This chain uses TRBV27 with TRBJ2-1; TRBD2 matches at 9 bases. Trimming removed 6 bases from V and 7 bases from J; junction bases left unmatched: 10. The CDR3 is 15 residues long. The germline gives CDR1 MNHEY, CDR2 SMNVEV (reference sequence). CDR3 DNA: TGTGCCAGCAGCCTCCAGGGGACTAGCCGAAATGAGCAGTTCTTC. Translating it yields CASSLQGTSRNEQFF.

The CDR3 coding sequence is TGTGCCAGCAGCTTGGCAGGAATCGCTGAAAAACTGTTTTTT. Its protein is CASSLAGIAEKLFF. The rearrangement links TRBV5-4 to TRBJ1-4; the D is unclear. V shed 0 bases and J shed 7 bases, with 10 bases lying between them. CDR3 length: 14 residues. Germline loops: CDR1 SGHNT, CDR2 YYREEE (reference sequence).

V is TRBV28 and J is TRBJ1-5; TRBD1 matches at 8 bases. The V and J ends lost 5 bases and 7 bases, in that order; junction bases with no gene match: 10. CDR3 size: 15 residues. Germline assignment: CDR1 MDHEN and CDR2 SYDVKM. The CDR3 DNA is TGTGCCAGCAGTGTCGGGGGACAGGTTGGCCAGCCCCAGCATTTT. Translating gives CASSVGGQVGQPQHF. Looking up the rest from reference TRBV28 and TRBJ1-5 gives the full variable domain: DVKVTQSSRYLVKRTGEKVFLECVQDMDHENMFWYRQDPGLGLRLIYFSYDVKMKEKGDIPEGYSVSREKKERFSLILESASTNQTSMYLCASSVGGQVGQPQHFGDGTRLSIL.

J is TRBJ2-7 and V is TRBV29-1, with a weak D call TRBD1 (6 bases). V dropped 6 bases and J dropped 1 base, with 16 bases sitting between them. Germline loops: CDR1 SQVTM, CDR2 ANQGSEA. This CDR3 is 14 amino acids long. This CDR3 is CSVRNRVGSYEQYF. CDR3 coding DNA: TGCAGCGTCCGAAACAGGGTTGGATCCTACGAGCAGTACTTC.

As to this clone: Other DNA sequences within the sample encode an identical CDR3. This rearrangement joins TRBV7-9 to TRBJ2-1; D gene ambiguous. V was pared by 6 bases and J by 2 bases, with 8 bases between. The CDR3 has 13 residues. The germline V gene encodes CDR1 SEHNR and CDR2 FQNEAQ (reference sequence). CDR3 sequence: CASSPPTYNEQFF. The CDR3 bases are TGTGCCAGCAGTCCCCCTACCTACAATGAGCAGTTCTTC. Full variable domain (missing parts from reference TRBV7-9 and TRBJ2-1): DTGVSQNPRHKITKRGQNVTFRCDPISEHNRLYWYRQTLGQGPEFLTYFQNEAQLEKSRLLSDRFSAERPKGSFSTLEIQRTEQGDSAMYLCASSPPTYNEQFFGPGTRLTVL.

The chain recombines TRBV4-1 with TRBJ2-5, with 7 bases identical to TRBD1. The CDR3 is 14 amino acids. Germline V gives CDR1 MGHRA, CDR2 YSYEKL. V was pared by 4 bases and J by 1 base, with 3 bases of the junction left unmatched. The CDR3 loop reads CASSLGTVQETQYF. CDR3 coding DNA: TGCGCCAGCAGCCTCGGGACAGTCCAAGAGACCCAGTACTTC.

The gene calls are TRBV5-6 and TRBJ1-1; tentatively, D is TRBD1 (5 bases). CDR1 is SGHDT, CDR2 YYEEEE, per germline. V was pared by 4 bases and J by 4 bases, with 23 bases between. The CDR3 extends over 17 amino acids. Written as DNA, the CDR3 is TGTGCCAGCAGCGTGAGACAAAAGAGACAGACCCGCACTGAAGCTTTCTTT. Translated: CASSVRQKRQTRTEAFF.

The count of this clone is one. The V call is TRBV19, the J call TRBJ2-1; 14 nucleotides align to TRBD2. The trim removed 7 bases at V and 9 bases at J, leaving 5 bases unmatched. The CDR3 totals 14 residues. Per germline, CDR1 LNHDA and CDR2 SQIVND (reference sequence). The CDR3 DNA reads as TGTGCCAGTATCCAAGGACTAGCGGGGGGTGAGCAGTTCTTC. Translation: CASIQGLAGGEQFF.

The chain has TRBV5-4 and TRBJ1-2, with D perhaps TRBD1 (6 bases). This CDR3 comprises 13 residues. Trimming cost V 4 bases and J 4 bases, with 11 bases left between them. Germline CDR1 and CDR2: SGHNT and YYREEE (reference sequence). CDR3: CASSADSSYGYTF. As DNA, the CDR3 is TGTGCCAGCAGCGCGGACAGCTCCTATGGCTACACCTTC.

This chain links TRBV28 with TRBJ2-1; TRBD2 aligns across 8 bases. CDR1 and CDR2 from the germline V gene are MDHEN and SYDVKM. V dropped 2 bases and J dropped 2; count of bases not matched to a gene: 2. The CDR3 runs 15 residues. CDR3 amino acids: CASSLAGGTYNEQFF. As DNA, the CDR3 is TGTGCCAGCAGTTTAGCGGGGGGTACCTACAATGAGCAGTTCTTC.

The chain uses TRBV12-3 or TRBV12-4 and TRBJ1-2; no clear D. Between the trimmed V and J ends, which lost 6 bases and 5 bases, there was a span of 13 bases. This CDR3 has 13 residues. CDR3 sequence (DNA): TGTGCCAGCAGCTCTACAGTATATTATGGCTACACCTTC. Protein sequence: CASSSTVYYGYTF.